This T cell receptor beta chain was found in a study of control samples from healthy donors and cancer patients. Generated by immunoSEQ multiplex PCR, the TCRdb table keeps only in-frame clones and is missing some. This sample has just under 75,000 clones; less than 90% occur once, and the top ten carry under 4.5%. From germline, CDR1 is LNHNV and CDR2 YYDKDF (reference sequence). The CDR3 has 16 amino acids. Trimming took 0 bases from V and 3 from J, leaving 11 bases between them. The sequenced material came from blood. The TCR was taken from a woman between 50 and 59 years old in good health. This rearrangement joins TRBV15 to TRBJ1-4; possible D gene TRBD1, 6 bases. The CDR3 region is CATSRDGGAANEKLFF. DNA for the CDR3: TGTGCCACCAGCAGAGATGGGGGGGCGGCTAATGAAAAACTGTTTTTT.